This is a list of T cell receptor beta chains from one sample in a study of naive and memory T cell subsets. TCRdb re-called the 5' RACE reads with MiXCR, one entry per CDR3 protein. This table has 30,000 to 40,000 distinct CDR3 sequences, approximately 16% appearing once. These receptors came from a female donor in good health. Each CDR3 is given with its conserved first and last residue. Each record gives: CDR3 DNA, CDR3 protein, J gene, CDR3 length, D gene, V gene, clone size. The D gene is left open where the match is weak. A clone size is listed for some rows: how often the clone was seen (once, few, many), or a class if it is expanded.

CDR3 DNA: TGTGCCAGCAGGTTGGACAGCTCGGGGGGGACCCAGTACTTC
CDR3 protein: CASRLDSSGGTQYF
J gene: TRBJ2-5
CDR3 length: 14
D gene: -
V gene: TRBV12-3/TRBV12-4
clone size: -

CDR3 DNA: TGTGCCAGCAGTTTAGATGGCAGAGTGAACACTGAAGCTTTCTTT
CDR3 protein: CASSLDGRVNTEAFF
J gene: TRBJ1-1
CDR3 length: 15
D gene: -
V gene: TRBV12-3/TRBV12-4
clone size: many

CDR3 DNA: TGCAGCGTTGTAGAGGATACACGAGATAATTCACCCCTCCACTTT
CDR3 protein: CSVVEDTRDNSPLHF
J gene: TRBJ1-6
CDR3 length: 15
D gene: -
V gene: TRBV29-1
clone size: -

CDR3 DNA: TGTGCCAGCAGTGAACGGGGGTTCTCTGGGGCCAACGTCCTGACTTTC
CDR3 protein: CASSERGFSGANVLTF
J gene: TRBJ2-6
CDR3 length: 16
D gene: -
V gene: TRBV6-1
clone size: -

CDR3 DNA: TGTGCCAGCAGCTTGGCCGGCGCCCCAAACACAGATACGCAGTATTTT
CDR3 protein: CASSLAGAPNTDTQYF
J gene: TRBJ2-3
CDR3 length: 16
D gene: -
V gene: TRBV5-6
clone size: few

CDR3 DNA: TGTGCCAGCAGCTTAACTGGACAGAGCAATGAAAAACTGTTTTTT
CDR3 protein: CASSLTGQSNEKLFF
J gene: TRBJ1-4
CDR3 length: 15
D gene: -
V gene: TRBV7-9
clone size: -

CDR3 DNA: TGTGCCAGCCTCCCGGGGGGGAGGGACTATGGCTACACCTTC
CDR3 protein: CASLPGGRDYGYTF
J gene: TRBJ1-2
CDR3 length: 14
D gene: -
V gene: TRBV6-5
clone size: many

CDR3 DNA: TGTGCCAGCAGCATTCTGGACAGATCTATATTCTCTGGGGCCAACGTCCTGACTTTC
CDR3 protein: CASSILDRSIFSGANVLTF
J gene: TRBJ2-6
CDR3 length: 19
D gene: -
V gene: TRBV21-1
clone size: medium-sized

CDR3 DNA: TGCAGTGCCCGGACAGGGTCGGACTATGGCTACACCTTC
CDR3 protein: CSARTGSDYGYTF
J gene: TRBJ1-2
CDR3 length: 13
D gene: TRBD1
V gene: TRBV20-1
clone size: many

CDR3 DNA: TGTGCCATCAGTGATGCCGGGGCCGCGAGCACTGAAGCTTTCTTT
CDR3 protein: CAISDAGAASTEAFF
J gene: TRBJ1-1
CDR3 length: 15
D gene: -
V gene: TRBV10-3
clone size: few

CDR3 DNA: TGTGCCAGCAGTGAATTGGGATCGCACCCCAAAAACATTCAGTACTTC
CDR3 protein: CASSELGSHPKNIQYF
J gene: TRBJ2-4
CDR3 length: 16
D gene: -
V gene: TRBV2
clone size: -